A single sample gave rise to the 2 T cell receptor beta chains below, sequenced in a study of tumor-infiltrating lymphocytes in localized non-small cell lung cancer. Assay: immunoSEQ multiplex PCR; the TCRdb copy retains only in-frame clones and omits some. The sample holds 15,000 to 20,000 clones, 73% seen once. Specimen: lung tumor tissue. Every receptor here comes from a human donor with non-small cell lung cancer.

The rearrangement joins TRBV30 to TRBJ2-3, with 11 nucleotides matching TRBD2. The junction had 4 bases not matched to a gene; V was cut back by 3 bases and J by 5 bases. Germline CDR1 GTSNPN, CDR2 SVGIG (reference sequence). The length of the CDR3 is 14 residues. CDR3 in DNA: TGTGCCTGGAGCCTAGCGGGGGGCGTAGATACGCAGTATTTT. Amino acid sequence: CAWSLAGGVDTQYF. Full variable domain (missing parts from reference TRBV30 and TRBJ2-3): SQTIHQWPATLVQPVGSPLSLECTVEGTSNPNLYWYRQAAGRGLQLLFYSVGIGQISSEVPQNLSASRPQDRQFILSSKKLLLSDSGFYLCAWSLAGGVDTQYFGPGTRLTVL.

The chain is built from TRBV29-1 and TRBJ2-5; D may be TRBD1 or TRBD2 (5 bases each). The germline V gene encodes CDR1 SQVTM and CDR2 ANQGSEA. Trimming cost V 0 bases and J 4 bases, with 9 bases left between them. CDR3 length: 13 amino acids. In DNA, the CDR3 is TGCAGCGTTGAAGAGGGACGGGGAGAGACCCAGTACTTC. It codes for CSVEEGRGETQYF.